Shown below are 9 T cell receptor beta chains from a single sample sequenced in a study of shared T cell receptors in the human thymus. The repertoire was sequenced with immunoSEQ multiplex PCR; TCRdb's copy has only in-frame clones and lacks some. The sample records about 660,000 clones, approximately 88% being singletons. These data also featured in a second study, about human thymus T cells.

Sequenced input: thymocytes. The source is a boy under two years old with a congenital heart defect.

The genes are TRBV6-5 and TRBJ2-2, with TRBD1 identical over 8 bases. There are 15 residues in the CDR3. The J segment lost 3 bases and the V segment lost 2 bases, leaving 2 bases of the junction unmatched. The germline V gene encodes CDR1 MNHEY and CDR2 SVGAGI. The CDR3 nucleotides are TGTGCCAGCAGTTACGAGGGACAGGACACCGGGGAGCTGTTTTTT. Translation gives CASSYEGQDTGELFF.

The rearrangement links TRBV11-2 to TRBJ2-7, with D possibly being TRBD1 (7 bases). The ends were cut back, 5 bases at V and 6 bases at J, with 8 bases in the middle. The germline CDR1 and CDR2 sequences are SGHAT and FQNNGV. The CDR3 is 11 residues long. The CDR3 reads CASSQGGEQYF. The CDR3 DNA reads TGTGCCAGCAGCCAGGGGGGCGAGCAGTACTTC.

The V call is TRBV5-1, the J call TRBJ2-2; 7 nucleotides agree with TRBD1. The CDR3 is made up of 15 amino acids. CDR1 and CDR2 from the germline V gene are SGHRS and YFSETQ. Losses at the gene ends were 1 base for V and 2 bases for J; bases not matched to a gene: 2. The CDR3: CASSLNRGNTGELFF. The CDR3 bases are TGCGCCAGCAGCTTGAACAGGGGAAACACCGGGGAGCTGTTTTTT. The full variable domain, completed using reference TRBV5-1 and TRBJ2-2, is KAGVTQTPRYLIKTRGQQVTLSCSPISGHRSVSWYQQTPGQGLQFLFEYFSETQRNKGNFPGRFSGRQFSNSRSEMNVSTLELGDSALYLCASSLNRGNTGELFFGEGSRLTVL.

The chain joins TRBV30 to TRBJ2-1; tentative D call: TRBD2 (5 bases). The V end was cut by 0 bases, the J end by 5 bases, with 11 bases between. Germline assignment: CDR1 GTSNPN and CDR2 SVGIG (reference sequence). The CDR3 totals 14 residues. The CDR3 is CAWSVHRGDNEQFF. For the CDR3, the DNA is TGTGCCTGGAGTGTACACCGGGGAGACAATGAGCAGTTCTTC.

The chain carries TRBV27 and TRBJ1-5; TRBD1 aligns across 7 bases. Germline-derived CDR1 and CDR2 are MNHEY and SMNVEV (reference sequence). The CDR3 has 14 amino acids. Losses at the gene ends were 5 bases for V and 3 bases for J; bases not matched to a gene: 4. The CDR3 DNA reads TGTGCCAGCAGTGCGGACAGGAACAATCAGCCCCAGCATTTT. It encodes CASSADRNNQPQHF.

The chain couples TRBV6-4 to TRBJ2-3, with D uncertain. This CDR3 contains 15 residues. V was trimmed by 3 bases and J by 2 bases, leaving 12 bases between them. Germline values: CDR1 MRHNA, CDR2 SNTAGT. For the CDR3, the DNA is TGTGCCAGCAGTGAGGCCTCAGGCATCACAGATACGCAGTATTTT. This codes for CASSEASGITDTQYF.

The chain is built from TRBV2 and TRBJ2-4; 7 nucleotides line up with TRBD1. This CDR3 region has 15 residues. From germline, CDR1 is SNHLY and CDR2 FYNNEI. V shed 5 bases and J 6 bases; nucleotides not matched to a gene: 10. The CDR3 spells CASSQNRDSPNIQYF. The CDR3 DNA sequence: TGTGCCAGCAGTCAAAACCGGGACAGCCCAAACATTCAGTACTTC.

The chain employs TRBV11-1 and TRBJ2-7; 7 bases fit TRBD2. Germline V gene sequence: CDR1 SGHAT, CDR2 FQDESV (reference sequence). The CDR3 runs 14 residues. With 7 bases clipped from V and 3 bases from J, the junction kept 9 bases outside the gene matches. The CDR3 region has the DNA TGTGCCAGCAAGTTGGGGGAGGGCGGCTACGAGCAGTACTTC. Translated, it gives CASKLGEGGYEQYF.

This chain connects TRBV7-8 to TRBJ2-7; possible D gene TRBD2, 6 bases. V shed 1 base and J shed 5 bases, with 21 bases lying between them. The CDR3 runs 17 residues. Per the germline V gene, CDR1 is SGHVS and CDR2 is FQNEAQ. CDR3 DNA: TGTGCCAGCAGCTTAGGACGACGGGCCAGAGCGGGCAACGAGCAGTACTTC. Translation gives CASSLGRRARAGNEQYF.